This entry is about one T cell receptor beta chain. The target antigen is unknown. Having been cultured for around ten days, the cells underwent CD4+ T cell isolation. The data were taken from a study of vaccination effects on CD4 cells after COVID-19. Using immunoSEQ multiplex PCR, the repertoire was profiled, and TCRdb retains in-frame clones only, with some absent. This sample has approximately 60,000 clones, with 55% to 75% found just once. V was shortened by 7 bases and J by 1 base, with 13 bases between the two germline ends. Germline assignment: CDR1 SEHNR and CDR2 FQNEAQ (reference sequence). The CDR3 has 15 amino acids.

The origin of this receptor is a human donor who had a prior SARS-CoV-2 infection. The starting material was CD4+ T cells from PBMCs cultured without peptide, obtained before COVID-19 vaccination. The J gene is TRBJ2-2, the V gene TRBV7-9; maybe TRBD2 (5 bases). The CDR3 DNA is TGTGCCAGCACCGTTACCGGGAAGAACACCGGGGAGCTGTTTTTT. Amino acids: CASTVTGKNTGELFF.